This record concerns one T cell receptor (beta chain) sequence. This entry comes from a study of cytomegalovirus exposure and HLA in healthy donors. Study at large: Unique TCRs numbering some 77 million, obtained from HLA-typed donors, made up an early data release.

The V end lost 3 bases, the J end lost 2 bases, and 13 bases lay between the germline ends. This CDR3 comprises 16 residues. Per the germline V gene, CDR1 is SEHNR and CDR2 is FQNEAQ (reference sequence). PCR employed 60 Vbeta and 13 Jbeta primers. As processed by the authors: Later reanalysis found around 80 million unique TCR beta chains, about 11 million of them shared. TCRdb's table, derived via immunoSEQ multiplex PCR, lists solely in-frame clones and lacks some. From that table come the V and J calls and clone size; the DNA was used to work out D and trimming. The sample contains approximately 130,000 clones, less than 85% of which appear only once.

The sample comprised PBMCs. The source is a middle-aged man in good health and CMV-seronegative. The V gene is TRBV7-9, the J gene TRBJ2-2; D is possibly TRBD1 (6 bases). CDR3 residues: CASSFGQGLNTGELFF. The CDR3 nucleotides are TGTGCCAGCAGCTTCGGGCAGGGGCTTAACACCGGGGAGCTGTTTTTT.